These 29 T cell receptor beta chains originate from one sample sequenced in a study of cytomegalovirus exposure and HLA in healthy donors. The PCR had 60 Vbeta and 13 Jbeta primers. The table came from immunoSEQ multiplex PCR; TCRdb's copy has only in-frame clones and leaves some out. The sample carries 130,000 or so clones, about three fifths recorded once. The source material was PBMCs. These receptor sequences come from a male donor in good health and CMV-seronegative.

As DNA, the CDR3 is TGCGCCAGCAGCACCCGACTAGCAACCTCCTACGAGCAGTACTTC. Protein product: CASSTRLATSYEQYF. The chain is built from TRBV5-1 and TRBJ2-7, with 7 bases aligning to TRBD2. The CDR3 consists of 15 residues. After removal of 4 bases from V and 0 bases from J, the junction contained 7 bases not matched to a gene. CDR1 is SGHRS, CDR2 YFSETQ, per germline.

This clone was recorded only once. V usage is TRBV5-5 and J usage is TRBJ1-1; D unresolved. Germline V gene lookup returns CDR1 SGHKS and CDR2 YYEKEE (reference sequence). This CDR3 contains 14 residues. Trimming removed 0 bases from V and 0 bases from J, with 6 bases in between. CDR3 sequence (DNA): TGTGCCAGCAGCTTGGAACAGCTGAACACTGAAGCTTTCTTT. Residues: CASSLEQLNTEAFF. Together with reference TRBV5-5 and TRBJ1-1, the CDR3 gives the full variable domain: DAGVTQSPTHLIKTRGQQVTLRCSPISGHKSVSWYQQVLGQGPQFIFQYYEKEERGRGNFPDRFSARQFPNYSSELNVNALLLGDSALYLCASSLEQLNTEAFFGQGTRLTVV.

V usage is TRBV9 and J usage is TRBJ1-1; D may be TRBD1 (6 bases). Germline CDR1 and CDR2: SGDLS and YYNGEE. This CDR3 contains 14 residues. With 3 bases removed from V and 5 bases from J, the gap between germline ends came to 14 bases. The CDR3 here is CASSDGPQGTEAFF. In DNA form, the CDR3 reads TGTGCCAGCAGCGACGGGCCACAGGGTACTGAAGCTTTCTTT.

This sequence joins TRBV28 and TRBJ1-1, with 8 nucleotides matching TRBD1. Germline lookup yields CDR1 MDHEN and CDR2 SYDVKM. V dropped 6 bases and J dropped 4; count of bases not matched to a gene: 7. CDR3 length: 14 amino acids. The CDR3 coding sequence is TGTGCCAGCAGGGACAGGGCAATGGGCACTGAAGCTTTCTTT. It codes for CASRDRAMGTEAFF.

The V call is TRBV9, the J call TRBJ1-6; 8 nucleotides align to TRBD1. CDR3 length equals 15 residues. The V gene end was trimmed by 4 bases and the J gene end by 11 bases; junction bases not matched to a gene: 11. The germline V gene has CDR1 SGDLS and CDR2 YYNGEE. CDR3 residues: CASSTGTGSPPPLHF. The CDR3 bases are TGTGCCAGCAGCACAGGGACAGGCTCTCCGCCACCCCTCCACTTT. Supplemented by reference TRBV9 and TRBJ1-6, the full variable domain reads DSGVTQTPKHLITATGQRVTLRCSPRSGDLSVYWYQQSLDQGLQFLIQYYNGEERAKGNILERFSAQQFPDLHSELNLSSLELGDSALYFCASSTGTGSPPPLHFGNGTRLTVT.

This sequence joins TRBV7-9 and TRBJ2-2; TRBD2 might be the D (7 bases). CDR1 is SEHNR, CDR2 FQNEAQ, per germline (reference sequence). The V and J ends lost 6 bases and 0 bases respectively, with 14 bases between them. This CDR3 has 16 amino acids. The CDR3 region is CASRPGGRSNTGELFF. CDR3 nucleotide sequence: TGTGCCAGCAGACCGGGGGGCAGATCGAACACCGGGGAGCTGTTTTTT.

The chain carries TRBV29-1 and TRBJ2-5; TRBD1 matches 7 bases. TRBJ2-7 matches the DNA end more closely, so the J call is doubtful. The CDR3 totals 13 residues. Germline loops: CDR1 SQVTM, CDR2 ANQGSEA. CDR3 bases: TGCAGCGTTGGAAGGGCCGCAGGGGGCGAGCAGTACTTC. Protein sequence: CSVGRAAGGEQYF.

V is TRBV19 and J is TRBJ1-5, with 7 nucleotides matching TRBD1. Germline V gives CDR1 LNHDA, CDR2 SQIVND (reference sequence). With 4 bases clipped from V and 2 bases from J, the junction kept 5 bases outside the gene matches. The CDR3 spans 15 residues. The CDR3 DNA reads TGTGCCAGTAGTAAAGGGGGCGGGCGCAATCAGCCCCAGCATTTT. This encodes CASSKGGGRNQPQHF.

The chain uses TRBV5-4 and TRBJ1-2; D unresolved. Looked up from germline, CDR1 is SGHNT and CDR2 is YYREEE (reference sequence). Trimming shortened V by 0 bases and J by 6 bases, and 12 bases separated the two germline ends. The CDR3 runs to 14 residues. The CDR3 DNA is TGTGCCAGCAGCTTGGCCTCAGCGGGCAATGGCTACACCTTC. It encodes CASSLASAGNGYTF.

The chain couples TRBV27 to TRBJ1-4; 8 positions agree with TRBD1. With 4 bases clipped from V and 7 bases from J, the junction kept 8 bases outside the gene matches. This CDR3 is built from 15 residues. CDR1 MNHEY and CDR2 SMNVEV come from the germline V gene (reference sequence). The CDR3 DNA reads as TGTGCCAGCAGTTCCCTTAACAGGGGGGTTGAAAAACTGTTTTTT. This encodes CASSSLNRGVEKLFF.

The chain combines TRBV2 with TRBJ2-5, with 13 bases identical to TRBD2. CDR1 is SNHLY and CDR2 is FYNNEI in the germline V gene. CDR3 size: 19 residues. Trimming at V came to 4 bases and at J to 4 bases, leaving 15 bases not matched to a gene. The CDR3 sequence: CASSAFLFTSGGAGETQYF. CDR3 coding DNA: TGTGCCAGCAGTGCTTTTCTTTTTACTAGCGGGGGGGCCGGAGAGACCCAGTACTTC.

The gene calls are TRBV6-1 and TRBJ2-4; 7 positions agree with TRBD1. Germline V CDR1 and CDR2: MNHNS, SASEGT. V gave up 3 bases and J gave up 0 bases; unmatched junction bases: 14. The length of the CDR3 is 19 residues. CDR3 loop: CASSEWAWGQPIAKNIQYF. The CDR3 nucleotides are TGTGCCAGCAGTGAGTGGGCCTGGGGACAGCCCATAGCCAAAAACATTCAGTACTTC.

The rearrangement links TRBV5-6 to TRBJ2-2, with D maybe TRBD1 (5 bases). V was shortened by 2 bases and J by 10 bases, with 18 bases between the two germline ends. This CDR3 spans 15 amino acids. Germline V gives CDR1 SGHDT, CDR2 YYEEEE. The CDR3 loop reads CASSFKPGNFEELFF. CDR3 DNA sequence: TGTGCCAGCAGCTTCAAACCAGGGAACTTTGAGGAGCTGTTTTTT.

This clone has only a few counts. The rearrangement joins TRBV12-5 to TRBJ2-5, with 8 bases matching TRBD2. Trimming at V came to 2 bases and at J to 1 base, leaving 3 bases not matched to a gene. This CDR3 region has 15 residues. Germline V lookup: CDR1 LGHNT, CDR2 FRNRAP. CDR3 region: CASGLWAGGQETQYF. In DNA form, the CDR3 reads TGTGCTAGTGGTTTGTGGGCGGGGGGCCAAGAGACCCAGTACTTC.

A few counts support this clone. The V call is TRBV19, the J call TRBJ1-1; 9 positions agree with TRBD1. V was clipped by 6 bases and J by 6 bases; unmatched bases: 8. The CDR3 totals 14 residues. The germline gives CDR1 LNHDA, CDR2 SQIVND (reference sequence). CDR3 DNA sequence: TGTGCCAGTAGCCTACAGGGGGCAAAGGCTGAAGCTTTCTTT. This translates into CASSLQGAKAEAFF.

The chain uses TRBV27 and TRBJ2-7, with 7 nucleotides matching TRBD1. V lost 6 bases, J lost 9 bases, and 11 bases stayed unmatched. CDR3 length: 13 amino acids. Germline V lookup: CDR1 MNHEY, CDR2 SMNVEV (reference sequence). The CDR3 DNA reads as TGTGCCAGCAGCCCAGGGACAGCAGGAGGGCAGTACTTC. Translated, it gives CASSPGTAGGQYF.

This clone was seen a few times. V is TRBV29-1 and J is TRBJ1-5; 8 bases match TRBD1. The germline gives CDR1 SQVTM, CDR2 ANQGSEA. V shed 6 bases, J shed 0 bases, and the junction held 1 base outside the gene matches. CDR3 size: 13 residues. CDR3 in DNA: TGCAGCGTGGGACAGGATAGCAATCAGCCCCAGCATTTT. The encoded protein is CSVGQDSNQPQHF.

This clone was picked up one time. V and J are TRBV27 and TRBJ2-3, with TRBD1 identical over 7 bases. The V gene end was trimmed by 4 bases and the J gene end by 5 bases; junction bases not matched to a gene: 9. The CDR3 consists of 15 residues. Germline CDR1 reads MNHEY; CDR2 reads SMNVEV (reference sequence). Here the CDR3 DNA reads TGTGCCAGCAGTTCGCCCCAGACAGGGAGAGATACGCAGTATTTT. Residues: CASSSPQTGRDTQYF.

The chain recombines TRBV6-5 with TRBJ2-2; 7 bases align to TRBD2. The germline V gene has CDR1 MNHEY and CDR2 SVGAGI. V lost 5 bases and J lost 5; bases outside the gene matches: 8. The CDR3 spans 15 residues. Here the CDR3 DNA reads TGTGCCAGCAGTCCGCCTGGAGCGGGGACCGGGGAGCTGTTTTTT. Protein: CASSPPGAGTGELFF.

With respect to this clone: The junction does not match germline at one end; this may be a read error. In DNA form, the CDR3 reads TGTTCCAGCAGCCTCGGAGCGGTAGAAGCTTTCTTT. Residues: CSSSLGAVEAFF. The V call is TRBV7-9, the J call TRBJ1-1, with D unclear. CDR1 and CDR2 from the germline V gene are SEHNR and FQNEAQ (reference sequence). The CDR3 has 12 amino acids.

The rearrangement joins TRBV6-4 to TRBJ2-2; 8 positions agree with TRBD1. J was trimmed by 3 bases and V by 4 bases; bases with no gene match: 7. Germline CDR1 MRHNA, CDR2 SNTAGT. The CDR3 is 16 amino acids. CDR3 residues: CASSVRQGQHTGELFF. CDR3 in DNA: TGTGCCAGCAGTGTGCGACAGGGGCAACACACCGGGGAGCTGTTTTTT.

The chain has TRBV18 and TRBJ2-1, with 16 bases matching TRBD2. The V segment lost 3 bases and the J segment 9 bases; nucleotides outside the gene matches: 8. There are 17 residues in the CDR3. Germline CDR1 and CDR2: KGHSH and LQKENI. CDR3 sequence reads: CASSPGLAGGPSGEQFF. Here the CDR3 DNA reads TGTGCCAGCTCACCGGGACTAGCGGGGGGGCCCTCGGGTGAGCAGTTCTTC.

V usage is TRBV9 and J usage is TRBJ2-3; TRBD2 is a possible D gene (6 bases). This CDR3 spans 14 amino acids. V lost 1 base, J lost 4 bases, and 10 bases lay in between. CDR1 and CDR2 from the germline V gene are SGDLS and YYNGEE. CDR3 bases: TGTGCCAGCAGCGTATCACTAGCTGCAGATACGCAGTATTTT. It is translated as CASSVSLAADTQYF. Full variable domain (rest looked up from reference TRBV9 and TRBJ2-3): DSGVTQTPKHLITATGQRVTLRCSPRSGDLSVYWYQQSLDQGLQFLIQYYNGEERAKGNILERFSAQQFPDLHSELNLSSLELGDSALYFCASSVSLAADTQYFGPGTRLTVL.

This sequence joins TRBV27 and TRBJ2-5, with TRBD1 identical over 11 bases. V lost 0 bases, J lost 5 bases, and 8 bases stayed unmatched. Germline V gives CDR1 MNHEY, CDR2 SMNVEV (reference sequence). CDR3 length: 17 residues. Here the CDR3 reads CASSLSSPGQGGETQYF. Written as DNA, the CDR3 is TGTGCCAGCAGTTTATCGTCCCCGGGACAGGGGGGCGAGACCCAGTACTTC.

The chain links TRBV30 to TRBJ2-3; 7 bases line up with TRBD1. The CDR3 consists of 15 residues. The V and J ends lost 0 bases and 0 bases, in that order; junction bases with no gene match: 3. Germline V gene lookup returns CDR1 GTSNPN and CDR2 SVGIG (reference sequence). The CDR3 DNA reads as TGTGCCTGGAGTGTACAGGGGATTAGCACAGATACGCAGTATTTT. Its protein product is CAWSVQGISTDTQYF. The full variable domain, with the rest looked up from reference TRBV30 and TRBJ2-3, is SQTIHQWPATLVQPVGSPLSLECTVEGTSNPNLYWYRQAAGRGLQLLFYSVGIGQISSEVPQNLSASRPQDRQFILSSKKLLLSDSGFYLCAWSVQGISTDTQYFGPGTRLTVL.

In its sample, this clone was seen a few times. V is TRBV28 and J is TRBJ1-5; 10 bases are shared with TRBD1. CDR3 size: 16 residues. CDR1 and CDR2 (germline): MDHEN, SYDVKM. The junction had 9 bases not matched to a gene; V was cut back by 6 bases and J by 4 bases. The CDR3 loop is CASRRRDRGENQPQHF. The DNA for the CDR3 is TGTGCCAGCAGGCGCCGGGACAGGGGAGAAAATCAGCCCCAGCATTTT.

In nucleotides, the CDR3 is TGCGCCAGCAGAGAACTGACAGGGGCGATCAATCAGCCCCAGCATTTT. It encodes CASRELTGAINQPQHF. The chain combines TRBV10-2 with TRBJ1-5, with TRBD1 matching 8 bases. The germline V gene encodes CDR1 WSHSY and CDR2 SAAADI. V lost 6 bases and J lost 3; bases outside the gene matches: 10. The CDR3 sequence is 16 residues long.

The chain joins TRBV7-9 to TRBJ1-1, with TRBD1 as a possible D gene (6 bases). The germline CDR1 and CDR2 sequences are SEHNR and FQNEAQ (reference sequence). The CDR3 has 13 amino acids. Trimming shortened V by 6 bases and J by 4 bases, and 12 bases separated the two germline ends. CDR3 bases: TGTGCCAGCAGGCCAGGGGTTAGCACTGAAGCTTTCTTT. Translation gives CASRPGVSTEAFF.

This chain uses TRBV5-1 with TRBJ1-1; D is ambiguous. Germline V gene data show CDR1 as SGHRS and CDR2 as YFSETQ. Trimming removed 4 bases at V and 0 bases at J, with 7 bases between. The CDR3 consists of 13 residues. CDR3 amino acids: CASSPVMNTEAFF. CDR3 in DNA: TGCGCCAGCAGCCCCGTAATGAACACTGAAGCTTTCTTT.